This paragraph reports one T cell receptor beta chain. The data derive from a study of blood T cells in healthy people across ages. Then a second PCR, running roughly 6 to 11 cycles, was carried out with a sample-barcoded 5' primer and a J-beta primer mix. TCRdb redid the calling of the 5' RACE reads with MiXCR, one entry per CDR3 protein. The sample records roughly 1,100,000 distinct CDR3 sequences, about 23% being singletons. The CDR3 sequence is 16 residues long. Per the germline V gene, CDR1 is LGHNA and CDR2 is YSLEER. V lost 0 bases and J 7 bases, leaving 13 bases between the germline ends. These data were also reused for a study on T cells of mothers and their children.

The sequencing input was blood. This clonotype was sampled from a girl aged 2-10 years in good health. V usage is TRBV4-3 and J usage is TRBJ1-6; D may be TRBD1 (6 bases). CDR3 in DNA: TGCGCCAGCAGCCAAGATCTACAGGGTAGAAATTCACCCCTCCACTTT. Its translation is CASSQDLQGRNSPLHF.